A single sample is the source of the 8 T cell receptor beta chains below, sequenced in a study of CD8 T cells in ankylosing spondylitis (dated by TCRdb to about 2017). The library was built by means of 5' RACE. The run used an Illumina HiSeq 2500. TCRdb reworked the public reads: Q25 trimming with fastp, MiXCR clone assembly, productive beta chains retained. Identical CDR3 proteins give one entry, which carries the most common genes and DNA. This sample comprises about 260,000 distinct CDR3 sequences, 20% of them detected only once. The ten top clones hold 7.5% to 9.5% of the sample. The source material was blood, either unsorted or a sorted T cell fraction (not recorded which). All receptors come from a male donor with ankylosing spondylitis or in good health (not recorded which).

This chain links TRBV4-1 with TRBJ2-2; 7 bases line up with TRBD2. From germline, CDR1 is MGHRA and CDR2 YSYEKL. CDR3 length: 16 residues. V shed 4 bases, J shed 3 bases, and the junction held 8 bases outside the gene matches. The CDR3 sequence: CASSPHGLADTGELFF. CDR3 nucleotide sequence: TGCGCCAGCAGCCCCCACGGGCTAGCGGACACCGGGGAGCTGTTTTTT.

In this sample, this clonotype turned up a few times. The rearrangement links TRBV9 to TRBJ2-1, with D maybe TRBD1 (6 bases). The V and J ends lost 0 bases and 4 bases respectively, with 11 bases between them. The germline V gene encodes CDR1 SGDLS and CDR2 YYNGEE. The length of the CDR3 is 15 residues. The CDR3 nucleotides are TGTGCCAGCAGCGTAGGGTCAGGGGTTTACAATGAGCAGTTCTTC. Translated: CASSVGSGVYNEQFF.

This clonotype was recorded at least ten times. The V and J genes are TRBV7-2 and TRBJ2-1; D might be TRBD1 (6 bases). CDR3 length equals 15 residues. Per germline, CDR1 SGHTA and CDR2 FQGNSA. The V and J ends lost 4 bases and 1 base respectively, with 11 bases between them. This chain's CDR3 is CASSSTGQSYNEQFF. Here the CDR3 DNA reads TGTGCCAGCAGCTCAACAGGACAGTCCTACAATGAGCAGTTCTTC.

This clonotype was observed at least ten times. The CDR3: CSARETGGRETQYF. In DNA form, the CDR3 reads TGCAGTGCTAGAGAAACGGGGGGCCGTGAGACCCAGTACTTC. The chain has TRBV20-1 and TRBJ2-5; D may be TRBD2 (7 bases). Between the trimmed V and J ends, which lost 0 bases and 5 bases, there was a span of 13 bases. The germline V gene has CDR1 DFQATT and CDR2 SNEGSKA (reference sequence). The CDR3 spans 14 residues.

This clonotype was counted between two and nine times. The CDR3 protein is CASSPGGTATDTQYF. DNA for the CDR3: TGTGCCAGCAGCCCTGGGGGGACAGCAACAGATACGCAGTATTTT. The V gene is TRBV12-3 or TRBV12-4, the J gene TRBJ2-3; D perhaps matches TRBD1 (7 bases). Trimming removed 6 bases at V and 3 bases at J, with 16 bases between. The CDR3 sequence is 15 residues long.

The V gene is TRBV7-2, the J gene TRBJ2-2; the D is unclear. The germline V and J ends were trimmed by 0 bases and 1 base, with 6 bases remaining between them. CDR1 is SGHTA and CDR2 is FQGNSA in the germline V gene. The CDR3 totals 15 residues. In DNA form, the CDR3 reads TGTGCCAGCAGCTTAGCTTCACGGAACACCGGGGAGCTGTTTTTT. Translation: CASSLASRNTGELFF. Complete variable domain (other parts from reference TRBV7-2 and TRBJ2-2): GAGVSQSPSNKVTEKGKDVELRCDPISGHTALYWYRQSLGQGLEFLIYFQGNSAPDKSGLPSDRFSAERTGGSVSTLTIQRTQQEDSAVYLCASSLASRNTGELFFGEGSRLTVL.

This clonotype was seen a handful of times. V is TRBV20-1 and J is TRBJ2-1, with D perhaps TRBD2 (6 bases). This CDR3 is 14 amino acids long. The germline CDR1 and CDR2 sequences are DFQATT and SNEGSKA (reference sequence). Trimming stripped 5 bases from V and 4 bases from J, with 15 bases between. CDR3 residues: CSAGRRGIYNEQFF. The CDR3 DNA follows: TGCAGTGCTGGACGGCGGGGAATTTACAATGAGCAGTTCTTC.

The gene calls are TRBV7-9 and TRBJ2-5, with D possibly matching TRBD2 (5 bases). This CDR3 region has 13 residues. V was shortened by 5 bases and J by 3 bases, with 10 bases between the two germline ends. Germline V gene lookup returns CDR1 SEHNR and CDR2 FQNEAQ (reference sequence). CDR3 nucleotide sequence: TGTGCCAGCAGCAGAGGGCCCGAAGAGACCCAGTACTTC. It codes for CASSRGPEETQYF.